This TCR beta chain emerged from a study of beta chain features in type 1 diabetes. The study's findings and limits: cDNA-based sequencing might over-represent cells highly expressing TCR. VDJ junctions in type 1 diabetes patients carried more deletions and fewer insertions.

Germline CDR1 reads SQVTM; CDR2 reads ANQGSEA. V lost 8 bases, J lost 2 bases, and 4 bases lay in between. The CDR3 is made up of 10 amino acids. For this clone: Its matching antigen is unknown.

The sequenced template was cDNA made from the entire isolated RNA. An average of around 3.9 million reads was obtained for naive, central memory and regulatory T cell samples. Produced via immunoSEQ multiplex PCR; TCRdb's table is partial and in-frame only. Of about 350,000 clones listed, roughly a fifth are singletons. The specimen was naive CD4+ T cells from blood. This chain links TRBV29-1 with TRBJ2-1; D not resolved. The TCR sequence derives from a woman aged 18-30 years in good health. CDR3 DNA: TGCAGCTCCACCTACAATGAGCAGTTCTTC. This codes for CSSTYNEQFF.